These 29 T cell receptor beta chains were sequenced from one sample in a study of T cell responses to AZD1222 COVID-19 vaccine. Libraries were prepared by immunoSEQ multiplex PCR; TCRdb keeps only in-frame clonotypes and omits some of them. This table has around 72,000 clones, around 87% appearing once. Sequenced here: peripheral blood, sampled on day 0 of AZD1222 vaccination. These receptors were obtained from an adult in good health.

The chain uses TRBV4-3 and TRBJ1-6; D is uncertain. CDR1 and CDR2 (germline): LGHNA, YSLEER. This CDR3 is 15 amino acids long. Trimming shortened V by 0 bases and J by 8 bases, and 11 bases separated the two germline ends. The CDR3, as DNA: TGCGCCAGCAGCCAAGATCCGGGTCGGGATTCACCCCTCCACTTT. As protein: CASSQDPGRDSPLHF.

This chain uses TRBV19 with TRBJ1-2; 7 bases align to TRBD1. This CDR3 comprises 16 residues. Trimming cost V 3 bases and J 1 base; bases outside gene matches: 8. Germline V gene data show CDR1 as LNHDA and CDR2 as SQIVND (reference sequence). CDR3 loop: CASSIYRGDDNYGYTF. The CDR3, as DNA: TGTGCCAGTAGTATTTACAGGGGTGACGATAACTATGGCTACACCTTC.

This clone appeared a single time. The rearrangement links TRBV15 to TRBJ1-2; possibly TRBD1 for D (5 bases). Germline V gene sequence: CDR1 LNHNV, CDR2 YYDKDF (reference sequence). Trimming took 0 bases from V and 14 from J, leaving 22 bases between them. CDR3 length equals 15 residues. The DNA for the CDR3 is TGTGCCACCAGCAGAGATCCAACGGGGGGGGAAGTCCCTACCTTC. Translation: CATSRDPTGGEVPTF.

V is TRBV7-6 and J is TRBJ2-2; D gene uncertain. The germline gives CDR1 SGHVS, CDR2 FNYEAQ. The CDR3 contains 15 residues. Trimming cost V 0 bases and J 7 bases, with 12 bases left between them. CDR3 residues: CASSLANFRSGELFF. The CDR3, as DNA: TGTGCCAGCAGCTTAGCCAACTTCCGCAGCGGGGAGCTGTTTTTT.

The chain employs TRBV28 and TRBJ1-1; the D gene is possibly TRBD1 (6 bases). This CDR3 is built from 16 residues. CDR1 is MDHEN, CDR2 SYDVKM, per germline. Trimming pared 4 bases from V and 1 base from J, leaving 16 bases between. Here the CDR3 reads CASSSPRGMRNTEAFF. Written as DNA, the CDR3 is TGTGCCAGCAGTTCACCCAGGGGTATGCGGAACACTGAAGCTTTCTTT.

The chain joins TRBV5-1 to TRBJ2-7; TRBD1 agrees at 9 bases. Germline V lookup: CDR1 SGHRS, CDR2 YFSETQ. CDR3 length: 13 residues. Trimming at V came to 5 bases and at J to 2 bases, leaving 2 bases not matched to a gene. CDR3 region: CASSRDRAYEQYF. CDR3 nucleotide sequence: TGCGCCAGCAGTAGGGACAGGGCCTACGAGCAGTACTTC. The full variable domain, its missing parts supplied by reference TRBV5-1 and TRBJ2-7, is KAGVTQTPRYLIKTRGQQVTLSCSPISGHRSVSWYQQTPGQGLQFLFEYFSETQRNKGNFPGRFSGRQFSNSRSEMNVSTLELGDSALYLCASSRDRAYEQYFGPGTRLTVT.

The chain employs TRBV6-5 and TRBJ2-2, with 12 nucleotides matching TRBD2. The V segment lost 6 bases and the J segment 9 bases; nucleotides outside the gene matches: 8. The CDR3 runs to 15 residues. Germline V gives CDR1 MNHEY, CDR2 SVGAGI. Here the CDR3 DNA reads TGTGCCAGCAGACCTACTAGCGGGGGGAGCCGGGAGCTGTTTTTT. Amino acids: CASRPTSGGSRELFF.

The rearrangement links TRBV7-2 to TRBJ1-2, with TRBD1 matching 7 bases. The CDR3 has 15 amino acids. Looked up from germline, CDR1 is SGHTA and CDR2 is FQGNSA. Germline trimming cut 5 bases from V and 2 bases from J; bases unmatched to any gene: 8. The CDR3 bases are TGTGCCAGCAGCGGACAGGTCCAGGCCAACTATGGCTACACCTTC. Amino acid sequence: CASSGQVQANYGYTF.

The J gene is TRBJ2-6, the V gene TRBV24-1; no clear D gene. The V and J ends lost 11 bases and 0 bases respectively, with 7 bases between them. The CDR3 runs to 13 residues. Germline V gene data show CDR1 as KGHDR and CDR2 as SFDVKD. CDR3 loop: CAISSSGANVLTF. In nucleotides, the CDR3 is TGTGCCATTAGTTCCTCTGGGGCCAACGTCCTGACTTTC.

The V and J genes are TRBV19 and TRBJ1-5; weak D call: TRBD1 (5 bases). CDR3 size: 15 residues. Per germline, CDR1 LNHDA and CDR2 SQIVND (reference sequence). Trimming removed 3 bases from V and 0 bases from J, with 9 bases in between. The CDR3 region is CASSIRGASNQPQHF. The CDR3 nucleotides are TGTGCCAGTAGTATTCGAGGGGCTAGCAATCAGCCCCAGCATTTT.

V and J are TRBV4-1 and TRBJ2-7; 8 bases are shared with TRBD2. There are 15 residues in the CDR3. Trimming at V came to 0 bases and at J to 2 bases, leaving 3 bases not matched to a gene. Germline lookup yields CDR1 MGHRA and CDR2 YSYEKL. CDR3: CASSQDRGGPYEQYF. In nucleotides, the CDR3 is TGCGCCAGCAGCCAAGATCGGGGGGGCCCCTACGAGCAGTACTTC.

The chain couples TRBV2 to TRBJ1-2; D is perhaps TRBD1 (5 bases). The ends were cut back, 2 bases at V and 5 bases at J, with 9 bases in the middle. This CDR3 region has 13 residues. Germline CDR1 is SNHLY and CDR2 is FYNNEI. The CDR3 DNA follows: TGTGCCAGCAGTGAATCGGGGCGTTATGGCTACACCTTC. Residues: CASSESGRYGYTF.

On this clone: The junction does not match germline at one end; this may be a read error. V usage is TRBV7-7 and J usage is TRBJ1-6, with D possibly being TRBD1 (5 bases). The CDR3 extends over 12 amino acids. The germline V gene has CDR1 SSHAT and CDR2 FNYEAQ (reference sequence). The CDR3 sequence is CASNPGAAPLHF. The CDR3 region has the DNA TGTGCTAGCAACCCTGGGGCTGCACCCCTCCACTTT.

The chain carries TRBV4-3 and TRBJ2-7; unclear D gene. V was pared by 0 bases and J by 2 bases, with 8 bases between. The CDR3 runs 14 residues. Germline V gene sequence: CDR1 LGHNA, CDR2 YSLEER. The CDR3 loop reads CASSQDPTPYEQYF. The CDR3 nucleotides read TGCGCCAGCAGCCAAGATCCCACACCCTACGAGCAGTACTTC.

The chain uses TRBV4-2 and TRBJ1-2, with D possibly TRBD1 on 6 matching bases. V gave up 0 bases and J gave up 2 bases, with 10 bases separating them. The V gene's germline CDR1 is LGHNA and CDR2 YNFKEQ. The CDR3 has 15 amino acids. CDR3 residues: CASSQDMGGNYGYTF. CDR3 nucleotide sequence: TGTGCCAGCAGCCAAGATATGGGGGGCAACTATGGCTACACCTTC.

The genes are TRBV6-2 or TRBV6-3 and TRBJ2-3; no definite D call. Trimming pared 2 bases from V and 4 bases from J, leaving 1 base between. This CDR3 comprises 11 residues. Germline CDR1 MNHEY, CDR2 SVGEGT. For the CDR3, the DNA is TGTGCCAGCAGTTACGCAGATACGCAGTATTTT. Translating it yields CASSYADTQYF.

The rearrangement joins TRBV10-3 to TRBJ2-7, with D maybe TRBD2 (5 bases). CDR1 and CDR2 (germline): ENHRY, SYGVKD. The CDR3 spans 12 residues. Trimming stripped 3 bases from V and 3 bases from J, with 6 bases between. The CDR3, as DNA: TGTGCCATCAGTGAAGGACTCTACGAGCAGTACTTC. This sequence encodes CAISEGLYEQYF.

The chain is built from TRBV7-2 and TRBJ1-2; D is unclear. From germline, CDR1 is SGHTA and CDR2 FQGNSA. Trimming left V 2 bases short and J 3 bases short, with 13 bases between. This CDR3 spans 15 amino acids. This CDR3 is CASSLSPGWDYGYTF. The DNA of the CDR3 is TGTGCCAGCAGCTTATCCCCGGGATGGGACTATGGCTACACCTTC.

The chain carries TRBV6-2 or TRBV6-3 and TRBJ1-2; tentative D call: TRBD1 (6 bases). Looked up from germline, CDR1 is MNHEY and CDR2 is SVGEGT. This CDR3 is built from 12 residues. Trimming took off 5 bases at V and 4 bases at J, with 8 bases between the two ends. The CDR3 nucleotides are TGTGCCAGCAGTGACAGGCTCTATGGCTACACCTTC. Amino acid sequence: CASSDRLYGYTF.

In nucleotides, the CDR3 is TGCAGTGCTAGTTTGCGGGAGGAGACCCAGTACTTC. This gives the protein CSASLREETQYF. The rearrangement joins TRBV20-1 to TRBJ2-5; 7 nucleotides line up with TRBD2. Trimming took 3 bases from V and 5 from J; bases not matched to a gene: 3. This CDR3 is built from 12 residues. CDR1 is DFQATT and CDR2 is SNEGSKA in the germline V gene (reference sequence).

This chain connects TRBV24-1 to TRBJ2-3; D tentatively reads TRBD1 or TRBD2 (6 bases each). This CDR3 spans 16 amino acids. Deletions cut 4 bases from V and 2 bases from J, with 15 bases between. CDR1 is KGHDR, CDR2 SFDVKD, per germline. The CDR3 loop reads CATSEGGTPNTDTQYF. The CDR3 DNA reads TGTGCCACCAGTGAGGGCGGGACACCCAACACAGATACGCAGTATTTT.

This clone was seen once. The CDR3 coding sequence is TGTGCCAGCAGTTTAATCAGGACACTCTCCTACGAGCAGTACTTC. It yields the protein CASSLIRTLSYEQYF. The V and J genes are TRBV28 and TRBJ2-7; the D gene is possibly TRBD1 (5 bases). Germline V gene lookup returns CDR1 MDHEN and CDR2 SYDVKM. The CDR3 has 15 amino acids. The V end was cut by 2 bases, the J end by 0 bases, with 11 bases between.

The chain employs TRBV11-3 and TRBJ1-1; the D gene is possibly TRBD1 (6 bases). Trimming cost V 5 bases and J 3 bases, with 10 bases left between them. Germline V gene sequence: CDR1 SGHNT, CDR2 YENEEA. The CDR3 spans 13 residues. CDR3 sequence (DNA): TGTGCCAGCAGCCTGACAGGCTACACTGAAGCTTTCTTT. Translating it yields CASSLTGYTEAFF.

The chain combines TRBV7-2 with TRBJ2-7; no reliable D call. Trimming removed 1 base at V and 4 bases at J, with 11 bases between. The CDR3 covers 14 residues. The germline gives CDR1 SGHTA, CDR2 FQGNSA. The CDR3 DNA reads as TGTGCCAGCAGCTTAGGGCCCCTGACTTACGAGCAGTACTTC. Translated: CASSLGPLTYEQYF.

This sequence joins TRBV27 and TRBJ2-7; D is possibly TRBD1 (5 bases). The germline gives CDR1 MNHEY, CDR2 SMNVEV (reference sequence). CDR3 length equals 13 residues. The V end lost 2 bases, the J end lost 2 bases, and 7 bases lay between the germline ends. CDR3 DNA: TGTGCCAGCAGTTTAACAGGTACCTACGAGCAGTACTTC. This encodes CASSLTGTYEQYF.

This clone was seen once. CDR3 amino acids: CASSVGEGGWSDATNEKLFF. The DNA of the CDR3 is TGTGCCAGCAGCGTAGGGGAAGGGGGCTGGTCGGATGCAACTAATGAAAAACTGTTTTTT. The chain uses TRBV9 and TRBJ1-4; 7 nucleotides line up with TRBD1. Germline V gene data show CDR1 as SGDLS and CDR2 as YYNGEE. The CDR3 is 20 residues long. The junction had 14 bases not matched to a gene; V was cut back by 0 bases and J by 0 bases.

The chain carries TRBV21-1 and TRBJ1-1; the table calls TRBD1, which could not be checked here. TRBV21-1 is listed as a pseudogene. This CDR3 has 17 amino acids. For the CDR3, the DNA is TGTGCCAGCAGCAAAGAAAGTGCACAATTGGTGAACACTGAAGCTTTCTTT. Protein product: CASSKESAQLVNTEAFF.

This chain links TRBV28 with TRBJ1-1; no clear D. Germline lookup yields CDR1 MDHEN and CDR2 SYDVKM. Trimming stripped 6 bases from V and 3 bases from J, with 14 bases between. The CDR3 spans 14 residues. CDR3 nucleotides: TGTGCCAGCAGCCCTCCCAGGCGGGACACTGAAGCTTTCTTT. It encodes CASSPPRRDTEAFF.

CDR3 DNA sequence: TGTGCCAGCAGCCGGGGCACGTGGGCTTTCTTT. Translating it yields CASSRGTWAFF. This rearrangement joins TRBV14 to TRBJ1-1; D might be TRBD1 (5 bases). The CDR3 loop spans 11 amino acids. Trimming took off 4 bases at V and 11 bases at J, with 11 bases between the two ends. Germline V gene sequence: CDR1 SGHDN, CDR2 FVKESK. The whole variable domain, filled in from reference TRBV14 and TRBJ1-1, reads EAGVTQFPSHSVIEKGQTVTLRCDPISGHDNLYWYRRVMGKEIKFLLHFVKESKQDESGMPNNRFLAERTGGTYSTLKVQPAELEDSGVYFCASSRGTWAFFGQGTRLTVV.